This T cell receptor beta chain comes out of a study of blood T cell repertoires in COVID-19. About the study: Samples representing acute and convalescent COVID-19 were sourced from the United States, Italy and Spain. Nucleic acid was either cDNA or gDNA, and it came from T cells, B-cell-depleted T cells, or PBMCs.

CDR1 LNHDA and CDR2 SQIVND come from the germline V gene (reference sequence). The CDR3 length is 11 residues. V lost 7 bases and J 6 bases, leaving 7 bases between the germline ends. Profiled with immunoSEQ multiplex PCR; TCRdb holds only in-frame clones, not every one. The data show some 400,000 clones, around 90% seen once. The receptor's source is a man aged 18 to 29 with active or convalescent COVID-19. Specimen: peripheral blood. V is TRBV19 and J is TRBJ2-1; D is unresolved. CDR3 nucleotide sequence: TGTGCCAGTACTTGGAGCAATGAGCAGTTCTTC. Protein sequence: CASTWSNEQFF.